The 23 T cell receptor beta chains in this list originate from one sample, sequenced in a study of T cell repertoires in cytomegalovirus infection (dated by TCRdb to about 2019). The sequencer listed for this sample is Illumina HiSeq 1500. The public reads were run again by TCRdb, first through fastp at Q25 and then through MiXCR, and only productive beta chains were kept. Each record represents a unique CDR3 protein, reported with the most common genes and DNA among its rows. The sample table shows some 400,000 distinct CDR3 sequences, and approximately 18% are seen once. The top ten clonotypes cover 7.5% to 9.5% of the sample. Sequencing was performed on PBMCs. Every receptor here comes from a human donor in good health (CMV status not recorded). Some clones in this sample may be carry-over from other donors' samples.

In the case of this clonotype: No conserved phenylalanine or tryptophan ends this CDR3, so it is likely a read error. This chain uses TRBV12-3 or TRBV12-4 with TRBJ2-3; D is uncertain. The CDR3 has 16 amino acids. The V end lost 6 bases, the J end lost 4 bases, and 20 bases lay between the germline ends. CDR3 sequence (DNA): TGTGCCAGCAGCCCCATGAGAACCTCGATTGCAGATACGCAGTATCTT. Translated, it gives CASSPMRTSIADTQYL.

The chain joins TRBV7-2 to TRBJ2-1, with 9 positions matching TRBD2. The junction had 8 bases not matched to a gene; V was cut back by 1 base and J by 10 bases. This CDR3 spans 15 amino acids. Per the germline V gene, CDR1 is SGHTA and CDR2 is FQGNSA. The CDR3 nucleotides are TGTGCCAGCAGCTTAGGGGGTAGCGGGGGTCACGAGCAGTTCTTC. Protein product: CASSLGGSGGHEQFF.

This CDR3 reads CASSAYSEQFF. The CDR3, as DNA: TGTGCCAGCAGCGCATATAGTGAGCAGTTCTTC. J is TRBJ2-1 and V is TRBV2, with unresolved D. Germline V gene sequence: CDR1 SNHLY, CDR2 FYNNEI. V lost 6 bases to trimming and J lost 9 bases, with 9 bases between them. The CDR3 contains 11 residues.

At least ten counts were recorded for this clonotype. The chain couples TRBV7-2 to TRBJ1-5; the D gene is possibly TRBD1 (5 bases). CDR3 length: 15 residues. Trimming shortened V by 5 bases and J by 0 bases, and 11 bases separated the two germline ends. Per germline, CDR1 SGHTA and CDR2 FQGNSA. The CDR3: CASSRGGGSNQPQHF. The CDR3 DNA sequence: TGTGCCAGCAGCCGGGGGGGTGGTAGCAATCAGCCCCAGCATTTT.

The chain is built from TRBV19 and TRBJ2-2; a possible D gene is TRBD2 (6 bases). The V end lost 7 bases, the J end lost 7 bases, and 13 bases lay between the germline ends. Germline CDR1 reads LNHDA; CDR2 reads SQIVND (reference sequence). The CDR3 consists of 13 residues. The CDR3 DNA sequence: TGTGCCAGTAAAGGCGGGACGGGCGGGGAGCTGTTTTTT. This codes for CASKGGTGGELFF.

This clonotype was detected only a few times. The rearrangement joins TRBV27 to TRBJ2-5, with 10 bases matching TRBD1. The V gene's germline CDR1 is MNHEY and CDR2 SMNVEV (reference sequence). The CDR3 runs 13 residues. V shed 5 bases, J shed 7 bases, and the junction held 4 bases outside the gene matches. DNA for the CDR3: TGTGCCAGCAGTCCCGGGACAGGGGTGACCCAGTACTTC. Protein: CASSPGTGVTQYF.

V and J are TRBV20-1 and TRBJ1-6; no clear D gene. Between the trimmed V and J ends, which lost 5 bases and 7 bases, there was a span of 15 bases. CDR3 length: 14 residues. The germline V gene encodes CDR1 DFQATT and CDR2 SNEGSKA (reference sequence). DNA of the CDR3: TGCAGTGCTCCCCGTTCAGGCCTAAATTCACCCCTCCACTTT. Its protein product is CSAPRSGLNSPLHF.

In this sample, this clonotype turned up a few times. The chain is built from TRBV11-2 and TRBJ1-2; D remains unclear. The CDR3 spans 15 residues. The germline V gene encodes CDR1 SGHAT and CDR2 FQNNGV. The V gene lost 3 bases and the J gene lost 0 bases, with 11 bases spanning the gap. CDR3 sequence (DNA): TGTGCCAGCAGCTTCTTGGCAGAGTCTAACTATGGCTACACCTTC. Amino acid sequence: CASSFLAESNYGYTF.

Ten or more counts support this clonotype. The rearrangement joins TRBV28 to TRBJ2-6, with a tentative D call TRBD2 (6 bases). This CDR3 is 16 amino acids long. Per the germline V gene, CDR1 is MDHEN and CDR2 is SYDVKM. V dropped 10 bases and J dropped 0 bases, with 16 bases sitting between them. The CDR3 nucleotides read TGTGCCATCCAGCCCCCGGGAGCCTCTGGGGCCAACGTCCTGACTTTC. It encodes CAIQPPGASGANVLTF.

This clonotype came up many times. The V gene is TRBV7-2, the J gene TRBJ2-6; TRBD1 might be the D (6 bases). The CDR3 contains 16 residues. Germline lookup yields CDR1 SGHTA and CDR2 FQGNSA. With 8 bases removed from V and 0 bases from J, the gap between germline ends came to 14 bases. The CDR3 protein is CASQRTVPSGANVLTF. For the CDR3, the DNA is TGTGCCAGCCAGCGGACAGTTCCCTCTGGGGCCAACGTCCTGACTTTC.

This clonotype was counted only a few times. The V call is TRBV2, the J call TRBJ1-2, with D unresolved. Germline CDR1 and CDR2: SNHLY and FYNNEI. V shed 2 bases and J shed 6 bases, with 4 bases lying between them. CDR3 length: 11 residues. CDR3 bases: TGTGCCAGCAGTGAAAGGGATGGCTACACCTTC. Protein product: CASSERDGYTF.

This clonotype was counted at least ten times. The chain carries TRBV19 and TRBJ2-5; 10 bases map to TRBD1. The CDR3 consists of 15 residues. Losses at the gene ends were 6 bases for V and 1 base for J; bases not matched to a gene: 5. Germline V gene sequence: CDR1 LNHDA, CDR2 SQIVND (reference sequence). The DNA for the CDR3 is TGTGCCAGTAGCGATTGGGACAGGGGCCAAGAGACCCAGTACTTC. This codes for CASSDWDRGQETQYF.

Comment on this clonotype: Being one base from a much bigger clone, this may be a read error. The CDR3 is CSVRRYPDLNTVELFF. CDR3 in DNA: TGCAGCGTTCGGCGTTATCCTGACCTGAACACCGTGGAGCTGTTTTTT. The chain uses TRBV29-1 and TRBJ2-2; D remains ambiguous. This CDR3 region has 16 residues. CDR1 is SQVTM and CDR2 is ANQGSEA in the germline V gene.

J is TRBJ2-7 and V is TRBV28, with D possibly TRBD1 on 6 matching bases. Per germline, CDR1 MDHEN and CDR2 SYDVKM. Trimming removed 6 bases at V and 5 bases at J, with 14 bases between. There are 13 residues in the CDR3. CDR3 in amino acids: CASSTLGQNEQYF. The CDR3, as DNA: TGTGCCAGCAGCACCTTAGGACAGAACGAGCAGTACTTC.

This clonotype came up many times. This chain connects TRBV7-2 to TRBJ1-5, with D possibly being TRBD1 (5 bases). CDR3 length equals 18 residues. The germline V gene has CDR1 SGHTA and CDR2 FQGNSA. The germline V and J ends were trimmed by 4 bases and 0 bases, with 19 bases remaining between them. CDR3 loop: CASSYRDLAYDSNQPQHF. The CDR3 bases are TGTGCCAGCAGCTACCGGGACCTAGCATATGATAGCAATCAGCCCCAGCATTTT.

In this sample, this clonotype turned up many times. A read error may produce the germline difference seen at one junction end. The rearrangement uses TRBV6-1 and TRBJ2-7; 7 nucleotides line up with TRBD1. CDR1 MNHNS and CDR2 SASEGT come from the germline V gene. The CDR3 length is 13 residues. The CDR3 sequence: CAGSRDRQREQYF. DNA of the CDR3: TGTGCCGGCAGTCGGGACAGACAACGGGAGCAGTACTTC.

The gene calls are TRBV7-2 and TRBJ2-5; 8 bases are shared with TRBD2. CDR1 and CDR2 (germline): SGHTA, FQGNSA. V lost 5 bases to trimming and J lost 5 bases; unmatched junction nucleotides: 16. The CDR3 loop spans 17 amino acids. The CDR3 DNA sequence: TGTGCCAGCAGCACTGCCGCTTGGCGGGGGGACCTGGAGACCCAGTACTTC. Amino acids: CASSTAAWRGDLETQYF.

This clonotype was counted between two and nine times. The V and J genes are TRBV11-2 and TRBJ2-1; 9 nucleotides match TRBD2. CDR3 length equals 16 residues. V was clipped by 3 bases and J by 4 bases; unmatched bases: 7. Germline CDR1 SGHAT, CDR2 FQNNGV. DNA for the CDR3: TGTGCCAGCAGCTTTGTAGCGGGAGTACAATACAATGAGCAGTTCTTC. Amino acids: CASSFVAGVQYNEQFF.

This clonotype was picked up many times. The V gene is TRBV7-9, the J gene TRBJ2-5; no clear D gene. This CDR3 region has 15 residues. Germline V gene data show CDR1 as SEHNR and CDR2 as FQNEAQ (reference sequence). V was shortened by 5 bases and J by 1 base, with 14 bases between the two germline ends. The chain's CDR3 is CASSPGLDGQETQYF. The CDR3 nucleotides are TGTGCCAGCAGCCCCGGCTTAGACGGCCAAGAGACCCAGTACTTC.

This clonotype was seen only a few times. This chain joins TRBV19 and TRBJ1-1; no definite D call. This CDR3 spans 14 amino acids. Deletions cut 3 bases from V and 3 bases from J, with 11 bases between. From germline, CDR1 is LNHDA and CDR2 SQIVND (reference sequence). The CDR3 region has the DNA TGTGCCAGTAGTATTTCCCCTGGAGACACTGAAGCTTTCTTT. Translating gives CASSISPGDTEAFF.

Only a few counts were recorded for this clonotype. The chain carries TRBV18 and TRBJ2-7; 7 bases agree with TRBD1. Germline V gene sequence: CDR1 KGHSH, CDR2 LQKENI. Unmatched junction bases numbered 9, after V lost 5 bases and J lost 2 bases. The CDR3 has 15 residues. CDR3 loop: CASSTDRTDPYEQYF. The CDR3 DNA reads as TGTGCCAGCTCAACGGACAGGACGGACCCCTACGAGCAGTACTTC.

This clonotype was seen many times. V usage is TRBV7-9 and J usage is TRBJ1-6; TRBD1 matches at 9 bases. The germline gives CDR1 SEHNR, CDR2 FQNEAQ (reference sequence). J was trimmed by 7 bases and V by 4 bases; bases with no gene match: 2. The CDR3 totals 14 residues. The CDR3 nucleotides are TGTGCCAGCAGCTCGACAGGGGGAAATTCACCCCTCCACTTT. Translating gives CASSSTGGNSPLHF. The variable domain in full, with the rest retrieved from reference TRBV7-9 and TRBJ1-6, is DTGVSQNPRHKITKRGQNVTFRCDPISEHNRLYWYRQTLGQGPEFLTYFQNEAQLEKSRLLSDRFSAERPKGSFSTLEIQRTEQGDSAMYLCASSSTGGNSPLHFGNGTRLTVT.

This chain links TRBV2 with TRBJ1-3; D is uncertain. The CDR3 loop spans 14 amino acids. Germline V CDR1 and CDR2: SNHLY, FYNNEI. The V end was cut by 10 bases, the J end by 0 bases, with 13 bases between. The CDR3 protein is CAIESGISGNTIYF. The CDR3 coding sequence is TGTGCCATCGAGTCAGGAATCTCTGGAAACACCATATATTTT.